This is a list of T cell receptor beta chains from one sample in a study of control samples from healthy donors and cancer patients. Sequencing was performed with immunoSEQ multiplex PCR; in TCRdb, only in-frame clones are kept and a portion is missing. The data hold about 100,000 clones, with 70% to 90% observed a single time. The sample consisted of blood. Source of these receptors: a man aged 30 to 39 in good health. Both conserved end residues are part of each CDR3. Clone sizes are given selectively: once, few, many, or a class where the clone is expanded.

TRBV29-1	NA	TRBJ1-1	CSVKSRQSYTEAFF
TRBV20-1	NA	TRBJ2-1	CSARTHNEQFF
TRBV10-2	NA	TRBJ1-2	CASRQLQSGYTF
TRBV7-8	few	TRBJ1-6	CASSLVEGLNSPLHF
TRBV7-6	NA	TRBJ2-7	CASSLGGTGKGYEQYF
TRBV6-5	NA	TRBJ2-1	CASLGTVYNEQFF
TRBV5-6	NA	TRBJ1-1	CASSLYGGMNTEAFF
TRBV18	few	TRBJ1-5	CASSPLGQGYQPQHF
TRBV20-1	NA	TRBJ1-3	CSARGGSAIYF
TRBV6-5	NA	TRBJ1-1	CASIYSRNTEAFF
TRBV5-1	NA	TRBJ2-3	CASSLALAGGPSTDTQYF
TRBV6-6	once	TRBJ2-1	CASSSMVEQFF
TRBV6-5	NA	TRBJ1-1	CASDRGTEAFF
TRBV7-2	NA	TRBJ1-5	CASSLGGGQPQHF
TRBV6-6	NA	TRBJ2-3	CASSSRAVTDTQYF
TRBV5-1	NA	TRBJ1-6	CASSSGDRGDSPLHF
TRBV9	NA	TRBJ1-5	CASSVGGYSNQPQHF
TRBV20-1	NA	TRBJ1-2	CSASREAGYGYTF
TRBV18	few	TRBJ1-5	CASSQDYQPQHF
TRBV30	once	TRBJ2-7	CAYKGTGDYEQYF
TRBV21-1	NA	TRBJ1-2	CASSPGSPFSYGYTF
TRBV7-8	once	TRBJ2-3	CASSLLGAGDTQYF
TRBV2	NA	TRBJ2-2	CASSVSGGASTGELFF
TRBV9	NA	TRBJ2-7	CASSVDPGADEQYF
TRBV13	many	TRBJ1-2	CASSSGGWGTQDYGYTF
TRBV19	NA	TRBJ1-1	CASTIILGANTEAFF
TRBV6-5	NA	TRBJ1-4	CASGRQGWYEKLFF
TRBV18	once	TRBJ1-3	CASSPRTGIPGNTIYF
TRBV28	NA	TRBJ2-1	CASSPQGANNEQFF
TRBV19	NA	TRBJ1-5	CATKNTGLAQPQHF
TRBV19	NA	TRBJ2-2	CASSIRGLTGELFF
TRBV11-2	NA	TRBJ2-3	CASRLAGGSTDTQYF